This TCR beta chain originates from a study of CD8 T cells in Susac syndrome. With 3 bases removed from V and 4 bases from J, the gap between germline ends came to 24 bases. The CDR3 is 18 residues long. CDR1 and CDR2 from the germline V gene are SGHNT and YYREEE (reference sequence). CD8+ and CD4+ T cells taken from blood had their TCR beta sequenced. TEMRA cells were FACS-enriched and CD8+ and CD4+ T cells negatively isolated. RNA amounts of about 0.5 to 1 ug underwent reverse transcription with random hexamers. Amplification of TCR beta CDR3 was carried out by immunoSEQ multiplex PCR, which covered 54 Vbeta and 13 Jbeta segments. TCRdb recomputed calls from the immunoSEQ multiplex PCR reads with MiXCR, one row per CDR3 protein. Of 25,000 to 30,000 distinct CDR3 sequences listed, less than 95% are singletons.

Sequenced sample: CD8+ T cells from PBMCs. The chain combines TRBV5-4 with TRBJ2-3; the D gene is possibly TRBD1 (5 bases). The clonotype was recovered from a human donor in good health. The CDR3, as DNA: TGTGCCAGCAGCTCGAAGCAATTGACAGCCTATTCTGCAGATACGCAGTATTTT. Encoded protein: CASSSKQLTAYSADTQYF.